Listed below are T cell receptor beta chains from one sample, sequenced in a study of Ad26.COV2.S vaccination and SARS-CoV-2 variants. Sequencing was performed with immunoSEQ multiplex PCR; in TCRdb, only in-frame clones are kept and a portion is missing. The repertoire consists of around 450,000 clones, with 70% to 90% occurring once and the leading ten covering 3.6%. Sequencing used peripheral blood, obtained in a trial of Ad26.COV2.S vaccine versus placebo. The receptors were gathered from a person aged 18-65 years who received the Ad26.COV2.S COVID-19 vaccine or a placebo. CDR3s include the opening cysteine and the closing phenylalanine or tryptophan. The D gene is left open where the match is weak. Expanded clones are given a class, and other clones once, few, many or no size at all.

v_call,d_call,clone_size,j_call,cdr3_nt,cdr3_aa
TRBV10-3,.,.,TRBJ2-1,TGTGCCATCAGTGTTACAGGCTACAATGAGCAGTTCTTC,CAISVTGYNEQFF
TRBV9,.,.,TRBJ2-7,TGTGCCAGCAGCGTTTCCAGTTACCACGAGCAGTACTTC,CASSVSSYHEQYF
TRBV12-3/TRBV12-4,.,.,TRBJ2-7,TGTGCCAGCAGTTTTGGGGTAGTCTACGAGCAGTACTTC,CASSFGVVYEQYF
TRBV6-6,.,.,TRBJ2-7,TGTGCCAGCAGTAAGGGTCTATACGAGCAGTACTTC,CASSKGLYEQYF
TRBV5-1,TRBD1,.,TRBJ2-5,TGCGCCAGCAGCTACCTATCGACAGGGTTCGGAGAGACCCAGTACTTC,CASSYLSTGFGETQYF
TRBV6-6,.,.,TRBJ1-5,TGTGCCAGCAGCGACGGCGGTAGCAATCAGCCCCAGCATTTT,CASSDGGSNQPQHF
TRBV9,.,.,TRBJ2-7,TGTGCCAGCAGCCCCGACAGAGACTACGAGCAGTACTTC,CASSPDRDYEQYF
TRBV7-9,TRBD1,.,TRBJ2-1,TGTGCCAGCAGCTTAGAGAGGGAGACAGGGAAATACAATGAGCAGTTCTTC,CASSLERETGKYNEQFF
TRBV29-1,.,.,TRBJ1-2,TGCAGCGTTGATCCCCAGGGTTTGGGCTACACCTTC,CSVDPQGLGYTF
TRBV12-3/TRBV12-4,.,.,TRBJ1-6,TGTGCCAGCAGTTTCCCCAATTCACCCCTCCACTTT,CASSFPNSPLHF
TRBV28,.,.,TRBJ2-2,TGTGCCAGCAGTTTTCGGGGGCGGAACACCGGGGAGCTGTTTTTT,CASSFRGRNTGELFF
TRBV24-1,.,few,TRBJ2-3,TGTGCCACCAGTGATTCCGCCCAAGGCAGGGCGACAGATACGCAGTATTTT,CATSDSAQGRATDTQYF
TRBV7-4,TRBD2,.,TRBJ2-5,TGTGCCAGCAGTCGCGGGGGGGTTCTAGGGGAGGTAGAGACCCAGTACTTC,CASSRGGVLGEVETQYF
TRBV12-3/TRBV12-4,.,.,TRBJ1-5,TGTGCCAGCAGACAGGCAAATCAGCCCCAGCATTTT,CASRQANQPQHF
TRBV5-1,.,once,TRBJ2-7,TGCGCCAGCAGTGGGGGGGCCTGGTACGAGCAGTACTTC,CASSGGAWYEQYF
TRBV21-1,.,.,TRBJ1-2,TGTGCCAGCAGCAAAGCGCCCAATATAGGACAGATTAACTATGGCTACACCTTC,CASSKAPNIGQINYGYTF
TRBV27,.,.,TRBJ1-6,TGTGCCAGCAGTTTTGAGAGGAAAGGTTATAATTCACCCCTCCACTTT,CASSFERKGYNSPLHF
TRBV27,.,once,TRBJ1-5,TGTGCCAGCAGTCCCTTGGGCGGCGAGCAGCCCCAGCATTTT,CASSPLGGEQPQHF
TRBV6-2/TRBV6-3,TRBD1,.,TRBJ2-3,TGTGCCAGCAGTTCCCCAGGGGGTACGCAGTATTTT,CASSSPGGTQYF
TRBV19,.,few,TRBJ1-5,TGTGCCAGTAGTATTCAAGGGGATTACCAGCCCCAGCATTTT,CASSIQGDYQPQHF
TRBV5-5,.,.,TRBJ2-1,TGTGCCAGCAAAAGTAGCGCGGCAGTCAATGAGCAGTTCTTC,CASKSSAAVNEQFF
TRBV7-6,.,.,TRBJ1-4,TGTGCCAGCAGCTTAGCCAGGGGAAGGGAAAAACTGTTTTTT,CASSLARGREKLFF
TRBV19,.,large,TRBJ1-5,TGTGCCAGTACCCCATTTGGGAGCCCAAATCAGCCCCAGCATTTT,CASTPFGSPNQPQHF
TRBV7-9,.,.,TRBJ1-2,TGTGCCAGCAGCTCAGCAACTAGGGGCTACACCTTC,CASSSATRGYTF
TRBV7-9,TRBD1,.,TRBJ1-1,TGTGCCACGAGCTCCTGGGGACAGGGAGTGGACACTGAAGCTTTCTTT,CATSSWGQGVDTEAFF
TRBV6-2/TRBV6-3,.,few,TRBJ1-1,TGTGCCAGCAGTTTACCCGGTTGGGTGAACACTGAAGCTTTCTTT,CASSLPGWVNTEAFF
TRBV28,TRBD1,.,TRBJ1-2,TGTGCCAGCAGCCCATTCAGGGGGTTGGGCTATGGCTACACCTTC,CASSPFRGLGYGYTF
TRBV27,TRBD1,few,TRBJ1-6,TGTGCCAGCAGTTATCCAGGGGGTAAGGGACCCCTCCACTTT,CASSYPGGKGPLHF
TRBV7-9,TRBD1,.,TRBJ1-4,TGTGCCAGCAGCCCGAAGGGACAGGGGGATGAAAAACTGTTTTTT,CASSPKGQGDEKLFF
TRBV24-1,.,.,TRBJ1-3,TGTGCCACCAGTGAGGGCGGCGGCTCTGGAAACACCATATATTTT,CATSEGGGSGNTIYF
TRBV27,TRBD2,.,TRBJ2-1,TGTGCCAGCAGGAGCGGCCCGGGACTAGCGACGGAGCAGTTCTTC,CASRSGPGLATEQFF
TRBV5-4,TRBD2,few,TRBJ2-2,TGTGCCAGCAGCCCCAACGGGCTAGCGGGGGGTCGAACCGGGGAGCTGTTTTTT,CASSPNGLAGGRTGELFF
TRBV6-4,.,.,TRBJ2-3,TGTGCCACCAGCGGTGGGGGGGCAACAGATACGCAGTATTTT,CATSGGGATDTQYF
TRBV7-3,.,.,TRBJ1-6,TGTGCCAGCAGCTTGCGGGAGAATTCACCCCTCCACTTT,CASSLRENSPLHF
TRBV28,TRBD1,.,TRBJ1-2,TGTGCCAGCAGTTTTTCAGGGGGTGGCTACACCTTC,CASSFSGGGYTF
TRBV10-1,.,.,TRBJ2-5,TGCGCCAGCAGTGAGCGGGGGGCCGTCCAAGAGACCCAGTACTTC,CASSERGAVQETQYF
TRBV2,TRBD2,.,TRBJ2-3,TGTGCCAGCAGTGCGGGACTAGCGGGGGGAAGCACAGATACGCAGTATTTT,CASSAGLAGGSTDTQYF
TRBV30,.,.,TRBJ2-7,TGTGCCTGGAGGACGTTCTACGAGCAGTACTTC,CAWRTFYEQYF
TRBV7-8,.,.,TRBJ1-1,TGTGCCAGCAGCTTAGGGCTCCGACTGAACACTGAAGCTTTCTTT,CASSLGLRLNTEAFF
TRBV15,.,.,TRBJ2-2,TGTGCCACCAGCAGAGATCTTGGCAGGGTTATCACCGGGGAGCTGTTTTTT,CATSRDLGRVITGELFF
TRBV19,TRBD1,.,TRBJ1-2,TGTGCCAGTAGTATACGACAGGGCACCTATGGCTACACCTTC,CASSIRQGTYGYTF
TRBV6-5,.,.,TRBJ1-6,TGTGCCAGCAGTCAGGGGATGAGGGGGAATTCACCCCTCCACTTT,CASSQGMRGNSPLHF
TRBV12-3/TRBV12-4,.,.,TRBJ1-4,TGTGCCAGCAGTTTTCAGGGGACTGAAAAACTGTTTTTT,CASSFQGTEKLFF
TRBV27,.,.,TRBJ2-3,TGTGCCAGCAGTTTATTGGCGGGGTTCACAGATACGCAGTATTTT,CASSLLAGFTDTQYF
TRBV19,TRBD1,.,TRBJ1-5,TGTGCCAGTAGTGTAGGGACAGGGAGCGGCAATCAGCCCCAGCATTTT,CASSVGTGSGNQPQHF
TRBV7-2,TRBD1,.,TRBJ2-4,TGTGCCAGCAGCTTATACAGGGGTGAGGAAAACATTCAGTACTTC,CASSLYRGEENIQYF
TRBV12-3/TRBV12-4,.,.,TRBJ1-1,TGTGCCAGCAAGGGACCTGAAGCTTTCTTT,CASKGPEAFF
TRBV9,.,.,TRBJ1-1,TGTGCCAGCAGCGTAGGGGGTGATAACAATCAAGCTTTCTTT,CASSVGGDNNQAFF
TRBV27,.,few,TRBJ1-4,TGTGCCAGCTCCCGAGGCACTAATGAAAAACTGTTTTTT,CASSRGTNEKLFF
TRBV12-3/TRBV12-4,.,.,TRBJ2-7,TGTGCCAGCAGTTTGCCACCATCCTACGAGCAGTACTTC,CASSLPPSYEQYF
TRBV15,.,once,TRBJ1-1,TGTGCCACCAGCAGTAGGAGGTTTCGCGAAGCTTTCTTT,CATSSRRFREAFF
TRBV5-1,.,.,TRBJ1-4,TGCGCCAGCAGCCGTGATAATGAAAAACTGTTTTTT,CASSRDNEKLFF